This T cell receptor (beta chain) derives from a study of human T cells and chemical hapten exposure. Many counts were recorded for this clonotype. TCRdb ran MiXCR on the RACE reads and lists one entry per CDR3 protein. In the table there are about 49,000 distinct CDR3 sequences, 9.3% of which are singletons. The CDR3 is 14 residues long. Germline V CDR1 and CDR2: MGHDK, SYGVNS. V gave up 5 bases and J gave up 6 bases; unmatched junction bases: 4. Stated time point: patch test 1, 2 weeks after DPC sensitization. Treatment: therapeutic diphenylcyclopropenone sensitization with weekly scalp DPC. Drawing of blood took place ahead of applying each patch test.

The V call is TRBV25-1, the J call TRBJ2-1; TRBD2 matches at 10 bases. The receptor comes from a woman between 50 and 59 years old with alopecia areata. Some clones in this sample may be carry-over from other donors' samples. Here the sequenced sample was whole blood, taken in connection with sensitization to the hapten diphenylcyclopropenone (DPC). The CDR3 reads CASSPSGRANEQFF. CDR3 sequence (DNA): TGTGCCAGCAGTCCCAGCGGGAGGGCCAATGAGCAGTTCTTC.